These 10 T cell receptor beta chains were sequenced from one sample in a study of shared clonotypes between healthy human individuals. Sequencing was performed with immunoSEQ multiplex PCR; in TCRdb, only in-frame clones are kept and a portion is missing. In the table there are 2,100,000 or so clones, approximately 96% of which are singletons. Sequencing was carried out using naive CD4+ T cells sorted from blood. Described subset: CD45RA+ positively selected. These TCRs come from a young man in good health.

In regard to this clone: Other nucleotide sequences from this sample produce the same CDR3. The V call is TRBV6-1, the J call TRBJ1-5; 7 bases align to TRBD1. The germline V gene has CDR1 MNHNS and CDR2 SASEGT. This CDR3 is built from 15 residues. Trimming at V came to 4 bases and at J to 1 base, leaving 4 bases not matched to a gene. The CDR3 sequence: CASSGQGNSNQPQHF. As DNA, the CDR3 is TGTGCCAGCAGTGGACAGGGTAACAGCAATCAGCCCCAGCATTTT.

This rearrangement joins TRBV27 to TRBJ2-7, with 7 bases lining up with TRBD1. CDR3 size: 13 residues. Trimming at V came to 0 bases and at J to 7 bases, leaving 3 bases not matched to a gene. In germline, CDR1 is MNHEY, CDR2 SMNVEV (reference sequence). The CDR3 bases are TGTGCCAGCAGTTTATCGACAGGGCTTGAGCAGTACTTC. Translating gives CASSLSTGLEQYF.

V and J are TRBV7-9 and TRBJ2-4; D gene ambiguous. V was shortened by 5 bases and J by 6 bases, with 14 bases between the two germline ends. Germline CDR1 is SEHNR and CDR2 is FQNEAQ (reference sequence). The CDR3 has 14 residues. The CDR3 loop reads CASSPGSNGNIQYF. As DNA, the CDR3 is TGTGCCAGCAGCCCCGGATCTAACGGAAACATTCAGTACTTC.

For the CDR3, the DNA is TGTGCCAGCAGCTTAGGAGGGACTAAAAATGAAAAACTGTTTTTT. Translating it yields CASSLGGTKNEKLFF. The chain employs TRBV7-8 and TRBJ1-4, with D perhaps matching TRBD1 (5 bases). V gave up 1 base and J gave up 5 bases, with 11 bases separating them. CDR3 size: 15 residues. Per the germline V gene, CDR1 is SGHVS and CDR2 is FQNEAQ.

The gene calls are TRBV25-1 and TRBJ2-5, with D unresolved. Germline CDR1 and CDR2: MGHDK and SYGVNS. The V end lost 2 bases, the J end lost 2 bases, and 9 bases lay between the germline ends. This CDR3 spans 14 amino acids. CDR3 in amino acids: CASSEGEWQETQYF. The CDR3, as DNA: TGTGCCAGCAGTGAAGGCGAGTGGCAAGAGACCCAGTACTTC.

The rearrangement uses TRBV6-5 and TRBJ2-6; tentatively, D is TRBD2 (6 bases). Deletions cut 0 bases from V and 2 bases from J, with 8 bases between. The CDR3 is 16 residues long. Germline loops: CDR1 MNHEY, CDR2 SVGAGI. The CDR3: CASSYSRGTGANVLTF. CDR3 coding DNA: TGTGCCAGCAGTTACTCGCGGGGCACTGGGGCCAACGTCCTGACTTTC.

J is TRBJ2-2 and V is TRBV5-1; no definite D call. Germline CDR1 SGHRS, CDR2 YFSETQ. The CDR3 has 11 residues. Trimming pared 2 bases from V and 8 bases from J, leaving 4 bases between. CDR3 sequence (DNA): TGCGCCAGCAGCTTCCTTGGGGAGCTGTTTTTT. Translated: CASSFLGELFF.

V gene TRBV9 combines with J gene TRBJ1-3, with 7 bases identical to TRBD1. Losses at the gene ends were 4 bases for V and 0 bases for J; bases not matched to a gene: 7. Germline CDR1 reads SGDLS; CDR2 reads YYNGEE. The CDR3 sequence is 16 residues long. The CDR3 spells CASSTRDSFSGNTIYF. CDR3 bases: TGTGCCAGCAGCACCCGGGACAGCTTCTCTGGAAACACCATATATTTT.

This sequence joins TRBV9 and TRBJ2-4, with TRBD1 matching 8 bases. The V gene end was trimmed by 0 bases and the J gene end by 8 bases; junction bases not matched to a gene: 1. There are 13 residues in the CDR3. Germline V gene lookup returns CDR1 SGDLS and CDR2 YYNGEE. The CDR3 sequence is CASSVDRGDIQYF. The DNA of the CDR3 is TGTGCCAGCAGCGTAGACAGGGGGGACATTCAGTACTTC.

The chain has TRBV5-1 and TRBJ2-3, with a weak D call TRBD1 (6 bases). This CDR3 is built from 16 residues. Deletions cut 0 bases from V and 3 bases from J, with 14 bases between. Per the germline V gene, CDR1 is SGHRS and CDR2 is YFSETQ. CDR3 nucleotide sequence: TGCGCCAGCAGCTTGGTACTGACAGGCCAGACAGATACGCAGTATTTT. It specifies CASSLVLTGQTDTQYF.